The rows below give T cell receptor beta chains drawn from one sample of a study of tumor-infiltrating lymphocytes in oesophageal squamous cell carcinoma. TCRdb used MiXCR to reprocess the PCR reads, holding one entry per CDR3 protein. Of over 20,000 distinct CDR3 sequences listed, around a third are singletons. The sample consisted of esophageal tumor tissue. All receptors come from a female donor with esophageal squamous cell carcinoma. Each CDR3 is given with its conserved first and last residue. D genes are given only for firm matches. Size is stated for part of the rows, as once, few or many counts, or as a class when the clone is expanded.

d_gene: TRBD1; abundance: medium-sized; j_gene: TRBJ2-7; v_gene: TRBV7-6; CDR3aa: CASSDRTGPYEQYF; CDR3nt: TGTGCCAGCAGCGACCGGACAGGGCCCTACGAGCAGTACTTC
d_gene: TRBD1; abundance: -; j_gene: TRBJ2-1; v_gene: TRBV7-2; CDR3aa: CASSSNRGLGNEQFF; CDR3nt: TGTGCCAGCAGCTCAAACAGGGGGCTGGGCAATGAGCAGTTCTTC
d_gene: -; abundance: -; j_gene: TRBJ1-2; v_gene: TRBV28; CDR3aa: CASGIGYGYTF; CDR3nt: TGTGCCTCGGGGATTGGCTATGGCTACACCTTC
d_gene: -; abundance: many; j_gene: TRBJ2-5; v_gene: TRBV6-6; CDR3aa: CASSYYRAKETQYF; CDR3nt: TGTGCCAGCAGTTACTACAGGGCTAAAGAGACCCAGTACTTC
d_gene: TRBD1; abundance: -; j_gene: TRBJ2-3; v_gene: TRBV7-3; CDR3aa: CASSSFRGTGVDTQYF; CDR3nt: TGTGCCAGCAGCTCATTCCGAGGGACAGGGGTAGATACGCAGTATTTT
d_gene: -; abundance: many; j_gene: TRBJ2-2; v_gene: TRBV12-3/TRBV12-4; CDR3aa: CASSRVLGELFF; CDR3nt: TGTGCCAGCAGTCGGGTCCTCGGGGAGCTGTTTTTT
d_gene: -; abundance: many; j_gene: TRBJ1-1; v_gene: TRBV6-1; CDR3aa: CASRPPGFTEAFF; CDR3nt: TGTGCCAGCAGACCACCCGGGTTCACTGAAGCTTTCTTT
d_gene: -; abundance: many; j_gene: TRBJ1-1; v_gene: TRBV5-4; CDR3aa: CASSLPGSLGTEAFF; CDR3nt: TGTGCCAGCAGCTTACCCGGGTCCCTCGGGACTGAAGCTTTCTTT
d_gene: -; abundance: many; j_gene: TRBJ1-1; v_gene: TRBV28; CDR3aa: CASSPQGRDTEAFF; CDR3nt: TGTGCCAGCAGTCCACAGGGTAGAGACACTGAAGCTTTCTTT
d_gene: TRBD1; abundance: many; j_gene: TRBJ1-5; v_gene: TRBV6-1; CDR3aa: CASSGTGGISGNQPQHF; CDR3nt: TGTGCCAGCAGCGGGACAGGGGGCATTTCGGGCAATCAGCCCCAGCATTTT
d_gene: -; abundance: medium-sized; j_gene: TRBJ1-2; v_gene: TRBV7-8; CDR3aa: CASSIQSNGAADF; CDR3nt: TGTGCCAGCAGCATCCAAAGCAACGGGGCCGCGGACTTC
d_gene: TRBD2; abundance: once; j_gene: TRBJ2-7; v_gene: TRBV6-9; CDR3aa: CASKGLAGVVEQYF; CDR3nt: TGTGCCAGCAAAGGACTAGCGGGAGTTGTCGAGCAGTACTTC
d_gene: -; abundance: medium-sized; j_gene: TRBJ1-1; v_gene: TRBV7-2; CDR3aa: CASSPYGGGTEAFF; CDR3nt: TGTGCCAGCAGCCCCTACGGGGGTGGAACTGAAGCTTTCTTT
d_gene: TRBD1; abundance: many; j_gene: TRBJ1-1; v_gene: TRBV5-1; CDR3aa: CASSHGTANTEAFF; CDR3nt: TGCGCCAGCAGCCATGGGACAGCGAACACTGAAGCTTTCTTT
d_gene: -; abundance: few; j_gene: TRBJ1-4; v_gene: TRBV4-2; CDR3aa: CASSPSGGGNNEKLFF; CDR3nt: TGTGCCAGCAGCCCGAGCGGGGGGGGCAATAATGAAAAACTGTTTTTT
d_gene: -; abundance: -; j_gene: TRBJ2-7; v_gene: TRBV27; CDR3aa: CASSSYLRDRNEQYF; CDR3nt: TGTGCCAGCAGTTCGTATCTCAGGGACCGCAATGAGCAGTACTTC
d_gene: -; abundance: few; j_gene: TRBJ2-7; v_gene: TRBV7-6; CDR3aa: CASRLRGDSYEQYF; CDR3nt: TGTGCCAGCAGATTAAGGGGGGACTCCTACGAGCAGTACTTC
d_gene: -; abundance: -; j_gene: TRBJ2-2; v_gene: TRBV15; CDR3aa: CATSTGQYTGELFF; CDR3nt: TGTGCCACCAGCACCGGACAGTACACCGGGGAGCTGTTTTTT
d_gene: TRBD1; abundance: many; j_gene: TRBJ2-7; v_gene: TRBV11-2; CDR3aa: CASSSNPGQGWEQYF; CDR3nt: TGTGCCAGCAGCTCGAATCCGGGACAGGGGTGGGAGCAGTACTTC
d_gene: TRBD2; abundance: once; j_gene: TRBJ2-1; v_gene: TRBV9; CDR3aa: CASSADASGGSYNEQFF; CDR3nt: TGTGCCAGCAGCGCCGATGCCAGCGGGGGGTCCTACAATGAGCAGTTCTTC
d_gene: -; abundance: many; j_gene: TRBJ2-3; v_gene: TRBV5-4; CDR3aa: CASSHWGSGESDTQYF; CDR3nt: TGTGCCAGCAGCCACTGGGGGAGTGGGGAGTCAGATACGCAGTATTTT
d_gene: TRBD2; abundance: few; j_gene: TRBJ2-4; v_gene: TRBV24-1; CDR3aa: CATSDLGTSGSFIEQYF; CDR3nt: TGTGCCACCAGTGATTTGGGGACTAGCGGGAGTTTCATTGAGCAGTACTTC
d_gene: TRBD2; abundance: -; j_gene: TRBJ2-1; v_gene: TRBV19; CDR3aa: CASSASGRAAPGQFF; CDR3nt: TGTGCCAGTAGTGCTAGCGGGAGGGCCGCTCCGGGGCAGTTCTTC
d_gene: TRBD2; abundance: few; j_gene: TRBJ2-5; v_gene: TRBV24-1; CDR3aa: CATSDPSGGKETQYF; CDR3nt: TGTGCCACCAGTGACCCTAGCGGAGGAAAAGAGACCCAGTACTTC
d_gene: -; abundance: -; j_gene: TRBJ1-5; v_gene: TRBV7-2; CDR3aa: CASSLLSGNQPQHF; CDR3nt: TGTGCCAGCAGCTTATTATCTGGCAATCAGCCCCAGCATTTT
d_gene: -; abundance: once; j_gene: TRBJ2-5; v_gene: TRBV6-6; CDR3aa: CASSYVSGYQETQYF; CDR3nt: TGTGCCAGCAGTTACGTATCTGGGTACCAAGAGACCCAGTACTTC
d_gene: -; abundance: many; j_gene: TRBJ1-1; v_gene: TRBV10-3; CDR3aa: CAIRSPGRVEAFF; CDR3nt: TGTGCCATCAGGAGTCCAGGCAGGGTTGAAGCTTTCTTT
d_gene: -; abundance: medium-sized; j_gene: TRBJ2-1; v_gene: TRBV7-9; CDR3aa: CASSLASSYNEQFF; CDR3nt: TGTGCCAGCAGCTTGGCTAGCTCCTACAATGAGCAGTTCTTC
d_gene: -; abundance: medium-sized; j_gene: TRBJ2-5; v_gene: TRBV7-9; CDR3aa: CASSPPGGSQETQYF; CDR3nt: TGTGCCAGCAGCCCCCCAGGGGGGAGCCAAGAGACCCAGTACTTC
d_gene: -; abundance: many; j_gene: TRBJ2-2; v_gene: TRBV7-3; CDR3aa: CASSPDRRGGTGELFF; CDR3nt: TGTGCCAGCAGCCCCGACAGGAGAGGGGGCACCGGGGAGCTGTTTTTT
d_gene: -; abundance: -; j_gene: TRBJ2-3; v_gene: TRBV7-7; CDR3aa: CASSFGGSDTQYF; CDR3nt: TGTGCTAGCAGCTTCGGCGGGTCAGATACGCAGTATTTT
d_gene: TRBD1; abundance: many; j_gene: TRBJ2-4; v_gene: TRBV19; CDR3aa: CASSMSRDRGHIQYF; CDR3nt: TGTGCCAGTAGTATGTCCCGGGACAGGGGACACATTCAGTACTTC
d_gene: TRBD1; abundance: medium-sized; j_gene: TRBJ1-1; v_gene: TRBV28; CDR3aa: CASSLRGFGQGGGVAFF; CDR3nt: TGTGCCAGCAGCCTGAGAGGATTCGGACAGGGAGGGGGTGTAGCTTTCTTT
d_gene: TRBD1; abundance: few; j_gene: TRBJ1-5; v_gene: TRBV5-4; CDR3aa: CASSFADRADNQPQHF; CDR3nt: TGTGCCAGCAGCTTCGCCGACAGGGCCGACAATCAGCCCCAGCATTTT
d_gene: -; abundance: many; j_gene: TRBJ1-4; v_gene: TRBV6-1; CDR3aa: CASSKGPPREGKLFF; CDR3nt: TGTGCCAGCAGTAAGGGACCGCCCCGAGAGGGAAAACTGTTTTTT
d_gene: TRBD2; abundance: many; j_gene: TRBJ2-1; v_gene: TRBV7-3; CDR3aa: CASSELAGGNEQFF; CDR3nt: TGTGCCAGCAGTGAATTAGCGGGAGGGAATGAGCAGTTCTTC
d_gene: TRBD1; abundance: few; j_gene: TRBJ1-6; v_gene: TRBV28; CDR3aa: CASRAGTGVDSPLHF; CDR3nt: TGTGCCAGCAGAGCCGGGACAGGGGTTGATTCACCCCTCCACTTT
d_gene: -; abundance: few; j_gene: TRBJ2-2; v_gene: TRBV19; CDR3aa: CASKLYTGELFF; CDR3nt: TGTGCCAGTAAACTGTACACCGGGGAGCTGTTTTTT
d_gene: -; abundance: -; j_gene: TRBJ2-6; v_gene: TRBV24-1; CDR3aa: CATSDPGSSGGSYEQYF; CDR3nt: TGTGCCACCAGTGACCCGGGATCTTCGGGGGGCTCCTACGAGCAGTACTTT
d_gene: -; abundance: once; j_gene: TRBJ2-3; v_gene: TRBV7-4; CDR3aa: CASSLGGATDTQYF; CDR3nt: TGTGCCAGCAGCTTAGGAGGGGCCACAGATACGCAGTATTTT
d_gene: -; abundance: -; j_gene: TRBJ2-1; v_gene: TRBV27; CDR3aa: CASSLAPTELNEQFF; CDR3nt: TGTGCCAGCAGTTTAGCACCCACAGAGCTTAATGAGCAGTTCTTC
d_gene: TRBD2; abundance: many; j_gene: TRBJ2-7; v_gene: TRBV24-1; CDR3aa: CATSDISGKFNEQYF; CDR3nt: TGTGCCACCAGTGATATCAGCGGGAAATTCAATGAGCAGTACTTC
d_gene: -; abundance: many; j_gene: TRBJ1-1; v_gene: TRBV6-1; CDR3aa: CASSDTSNSWAFF; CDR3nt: TGTGCCAGCAGTGACACATCAAATAGTTGGGCTTTCTTT
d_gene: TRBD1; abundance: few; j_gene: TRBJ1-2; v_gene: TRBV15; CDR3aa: CATSSSSNRGVYGYTF; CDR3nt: TGTGCCACCAGCAGCTCTTCTAACAGGGGCGTCTATGGCTACACCTTC
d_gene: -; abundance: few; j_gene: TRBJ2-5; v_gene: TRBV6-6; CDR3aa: CASSYRGSSYNEQYF; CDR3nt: TGTGCCAGCAGTTACCGGGGAAGCTCCTACAATGAGCAGTACTTC
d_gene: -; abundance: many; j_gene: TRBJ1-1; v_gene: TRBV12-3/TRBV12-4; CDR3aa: CASSREGGAEAFF; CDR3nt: TGTGCCAGCAGCCGAGAAGGGGGAGCTGAAGCTTTCTTT
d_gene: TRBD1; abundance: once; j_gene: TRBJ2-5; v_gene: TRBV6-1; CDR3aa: CASRTGQGLGETQYF; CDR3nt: TGTGCCAGCAGGACCGGACAGGGCCTCGGAGAGACCCAGTACTTC
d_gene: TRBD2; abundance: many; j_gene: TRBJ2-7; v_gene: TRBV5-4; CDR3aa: CASSNWGGSPYEQYF; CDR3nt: TGTGCCAGCAGCAACTGGGGGGGGTCACCCTACGAGCAGTACTTC
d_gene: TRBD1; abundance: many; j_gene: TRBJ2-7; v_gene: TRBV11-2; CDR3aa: CASSEDRAYEQYF; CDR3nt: TGTGCCAGCAGCGAGGACAGGGCCTACGAGCAGTACTTC
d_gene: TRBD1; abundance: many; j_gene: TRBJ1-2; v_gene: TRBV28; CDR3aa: CASSSPSGDRQRDGYTF; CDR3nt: TGTGCCAGCAGTTCGCCCTCCGGGGACAGGCAAAGAGATGGCTACACCTTC
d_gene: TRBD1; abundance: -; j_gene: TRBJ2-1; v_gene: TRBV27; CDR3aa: CASSLGQGIKHEQFF; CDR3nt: TGTGCCAGCAGTTTAGGACAGGGTATTAAACATGAGCAGTTCTTC
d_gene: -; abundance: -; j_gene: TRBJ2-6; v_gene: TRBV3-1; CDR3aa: CASCPISGANVLTF; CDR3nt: TGTGCCAGCTGCCCCATCTCTGGGGCCAACGTCCTGACTTTC